This T cell receptor (beta chain) was sequenced during a study of T-cell reconstitution after alpha-beta-depleted transplantation in children. The study's findings and limits: One year post-transplant, T-cell counts and diversity were largely derived from T cells produced anew. Elevated TCRbeta diversity at day 60 was traced, in some patients, to surviving recipient T cells and thymic progenitors.

Germline lookup yields CDR1 SGHRS and CDR2 YFSETQ. V shed 4 bases, J shed 3 bases, and the junction held 7 bases outside the gene matches. The length of the CDR3 is 14 residues. During its preparation, the TCRbeta library received unique molecular identifiers. TCRdb itself ran the PCR reads through MiXCR, one entry per CDR3 protein. The sample has roughly 300,000 distinct CDR3 sequences, 11% seen once; the top ten hold about 20%. This clonotype has ten or more counts. What it binds is not known. The starting material was peripheral blood, obtained 180 days after TCRalphabeta/CD19-depleted stem cell transplant. This rearrangement joins TRBV5-1 to TRBJ2-7; the match to TRBD1 covers 7 bases. The receptor comes from a male patient between 2 and 10 years old who had a stem cell transplant for chronic granulomatous disease, so the T cells may come from the graft donor. DNA for the CDR3: TGCGCCAGCAGCCAGGGACAGTTGGTCTACGAGCAGTACTTC. This sequence encodes CASSQGQLVYEQYF. Full variable domain (rest looked up from reference TRBV5-1 and TRBJ2-7): KAGVTQTPRYLIKTRGQQVTLSCSPISGHRSVSWYQQTPGQGLQFLFEYFSETQRNKGNFPGRFSGRQFSNSRSEMNVSTLELGDSALYLCASSQGQLVYEQYFGPGTRLTVT.